Listed here are 10 T cell receptor beta chains from one sample, sequenced in a study of OX40 agonist ivuxolimab in advanced cancers. The table came from immunoSEQ multiplex PCR; TCRdb's copy has only in-frame clones and leaves some out. This repertoire shows some 57,000 clones, 85% to 90% found once; its top ten account for approximately 4.6%. This material consisted of CD4+ or CD8+ T cells sorted from blood, taken in a trial of the OX40 agonist ivuxolimab. These TCRs come from an adult with an advanced solid tumor such as melanoma, head and neck, liver or kidney cancer.

The gene calls are TRBV18 and TRBJ1-2; D not resolved. Trimming pared 2 bases from V and 5 bases from J, leaving 12 bases between. This CDR3 region has 14 residues. Per the germline V gene, CDR1 is KGHSH and CDR2 is LQKENI. The CDR3 DNA follows: TGTGCCAGCTCACCAAGGGTATCGGTTTATGGCTACACCTTC. Translation gives CASSPRVSVYGYTF.

The V call is TRBV19, the J call TRBJ2-5; TRBD1 aligns across 11 bases. The CDR3 contains 14 residues. CDR1 LNHDA and CDR2 SQIVND come from the germline V gene (reference sequence). Trimming at V came to 5 bases and at J to 5 bases, leaving 4 bases not matched to a gene. The CDR3 is CASSGQGARETQYF. CDR3 in DNA: TGTGCCAGTAGTGGACAGGGGGCCAGGGAGACCCAGTACTTC.

In nucleotides, the CDR3 is TGTGCCAGTAGTTCGACAGGGGTAAATGGTGGCTACACCTTC. Translation gives CASSSTGVNGGYTF. The V call is TRBV19, the J call TRBJ1-2; 8 bases line up with TRBD1. CDR3 length: 14 amino acids. CDR1 is LNHDA and CDR2 is SQIVND in the germline V gene (reference sequence). With V trimmed by 5 bases and J by 7 bases, 9 bases remained unmatched.

This clone was seen once. This chain uses TRBV29-1 with TRBJ2-7; tentative D call: TRBD1 (5 bases). V lost 1 base to trimming and J lost 3 bases, with 13 bases between them. The CDR3 length is 14 residues. Germline V gene lookup returns CDR1 SQVTM and CDR2 ANQGSEA. The CDR3 coding sequence is TGCAGCGTTGAAGCCGGCCAGGGCAGCTACGAGCAGTACTTC. Protein product: CSVEAGQGSYEQYF.

The chain joins TRBV4-2 to TRBJ2-1; D might be TRBD1 or TRBD2, each matching 5 bases. Looked up from germline, CDR1 is LGHNA and CDR2 is YNFKEQ. This CDR3 comprises 16 residues. Trimming took 2 bases from V and 0 from J, leaving 11 bases between them. The CDR3 sequence: CASSQPGTPSYNEQFF. In DNA form, the CDR3 reads TGTGCCAGCAGCCAACCTGGGACGCCCTCCTACAATGAGCAGTTCTTC.

The sample holds one count of this clone. The chain employs TRBV18 and TRBJ2-3; TRBD1 might be the D (7 bases). CDR1 and CDR2 from the germline V gene are KGHSH and LQKENI. This CDR3 spans 16 amino acids. Trimming took 0 bases from V and 5 from J, leaving 15 bases between them. For the CDR3, the DNA is TGTGCCAGCTCACCACCTTCCGCCAGGGGGGTAGATACGCAGTATTTT. Amino acid sequence: CASSPPSARGVDTQYF.

This clone has just a few counts. V is TRBV27 and J is TRBJ1-5, with D perhaps matching TRBD1 (5 bases). The CDR3 consists of 17 residues. Trimming took 1 base from V and 1 from J, leaving 14 bases between them. Germline V gene sequence: CDR1 MNHEY, CDR2 SMNVEV (reference sequence). In DNA, the CDR3 is TGTGCCAGCAGTTTATATAGCGAAGGGGTGAGCAATCAGCCCCAGCATTTT. This gives the protein CASSLYSEGVSNQPQHF.

The rearrangement uses TRBV5-8 and TRBJ2-1; D unclear. The length of the CDR3 is 16 residues. Trimming pared 0 bases from V and 10 bases from J, leaving 20 bases between. Germline CDR1 is SGHTS and CDR2 is YDEGEE. The CDR3 region is CASSLGGSVSWEEQFF. CDR3 coding DNA: TGTGCCAGCAGCTTGGGGGGTTCGGTGAGCTGGGAAGAGCAGTTCTTC.

The chain uses TRBV14 and TRBJ2-3; D remains ambiguous. CDR1 is SGHDN and CDR2 is FVKESK in the germline V gene. Trimming removed 5 bases at V and 6 bases at J, with 15 bases between. The CDR3 sequence is 14 residues long. The CDR3: CASSSGLTLDTQYF. The CDR3, as DNA: TGTGCCAGCAGCTCCGGCCTTACCCTCGATACGCAGTATTTT.

The genes are TRBV25-1 and TRBJ1-1; a possible D gene is TRBD1 (6 bases). The CDR3 is made up of 15 amino acids. Germline values: CDR1 MGHDK, CDR2 SYGVNS. V lost 6 bases and J lost 1, with 15 bases in between. DNA of the CDR3: TGTGCCAGCAGAGGGATTACAGGGACGAACACTGAAGCTTTCTTT. Amino acids: CASRGITGTNTEAFF.